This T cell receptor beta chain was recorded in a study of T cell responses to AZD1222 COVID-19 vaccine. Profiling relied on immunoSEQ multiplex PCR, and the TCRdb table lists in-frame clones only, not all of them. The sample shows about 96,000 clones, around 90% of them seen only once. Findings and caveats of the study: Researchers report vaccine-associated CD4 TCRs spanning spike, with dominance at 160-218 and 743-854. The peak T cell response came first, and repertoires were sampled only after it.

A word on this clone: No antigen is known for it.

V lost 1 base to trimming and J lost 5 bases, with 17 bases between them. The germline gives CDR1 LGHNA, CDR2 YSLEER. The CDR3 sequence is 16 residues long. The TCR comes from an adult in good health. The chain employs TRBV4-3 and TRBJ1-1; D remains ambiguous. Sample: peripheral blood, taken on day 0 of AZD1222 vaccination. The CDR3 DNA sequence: TGCGCCAGCAGCCAAGGAGCCGGCCTCGCCGGGACTGAAGCTTTCTTT. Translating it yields CASSQGAGLAGTEAFF.